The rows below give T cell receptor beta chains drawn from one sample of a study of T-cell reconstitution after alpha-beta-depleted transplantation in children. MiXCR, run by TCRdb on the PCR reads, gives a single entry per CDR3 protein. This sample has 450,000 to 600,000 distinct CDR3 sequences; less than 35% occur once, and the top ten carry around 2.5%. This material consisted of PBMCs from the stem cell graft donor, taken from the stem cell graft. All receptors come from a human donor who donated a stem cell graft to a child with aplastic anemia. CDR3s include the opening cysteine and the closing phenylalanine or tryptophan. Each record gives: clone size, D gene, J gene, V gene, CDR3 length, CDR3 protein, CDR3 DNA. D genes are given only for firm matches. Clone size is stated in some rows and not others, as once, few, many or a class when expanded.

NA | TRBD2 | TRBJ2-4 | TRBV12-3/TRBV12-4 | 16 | CASSLGASGSGNIQYF | TGTGCCAGCAGTTTAGGGGCTAGCGGGAGTGGGAACATTCAGTACTTC
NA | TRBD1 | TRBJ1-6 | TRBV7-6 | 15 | CASSVGQGLGSPLHF | TGTGCCAGCAGCGTAGGACAGGGATTAGGCTCACCCCTCCACTTT
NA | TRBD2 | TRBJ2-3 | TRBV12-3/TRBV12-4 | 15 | CASSPRTSGADTQYF | TGTGCCAGCAGTCCAAGGACTAGCGGAGCAGATACGCAGTATTTT
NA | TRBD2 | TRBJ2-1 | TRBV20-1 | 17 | CSARSLSGRAPYNEQFF | TGCAGTGCTAGATCCCTCTCCGGGAGGGCCCCCTACAATGAGCAGTTCTTC
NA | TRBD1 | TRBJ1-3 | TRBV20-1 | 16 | CSASVDRGPSGNTIYF | TGCAGTGCTAGTGTGGACAGGGGGCCCTCTGGAAACACCATATATTTT
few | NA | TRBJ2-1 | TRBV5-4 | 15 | CASSLLSGAYNEQFF | TGTGCCAGCAGCTTGTTGAGTGGGGCTTACAATGAGCAGTTCTTC
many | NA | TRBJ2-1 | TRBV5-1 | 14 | CASSLEQVYNEQFF | TGCGCCAGCAGCTTGGAGCAGGTCTACAATGAGCAGTTCTTC
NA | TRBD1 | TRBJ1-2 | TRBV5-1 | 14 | CASSLGRTGGILTF | TGCGCCAGCAGCTTGGGGCGGACAGGGGGAATCCTAACCTTC
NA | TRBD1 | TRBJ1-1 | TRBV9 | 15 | CASSVKVTGPTEAFF | TGTGCCAGCAGCGTAAAAGTGACAGGGCCTACTGAAGCTTTCTTT
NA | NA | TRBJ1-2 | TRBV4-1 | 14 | CASSQDKGVYGYTF | TGCGCCAGCAGCCAAGATAAGGGGGTCTATGGCTACACCTTC
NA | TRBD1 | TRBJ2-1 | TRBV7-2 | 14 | CASRSGQGGNEQFF | TGTGCCAGCAGATCGGGACAGGGGGGAAATGAGCAGTTCTTC
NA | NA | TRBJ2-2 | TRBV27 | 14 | CASSLYRATGELFF | TGTGCCAGCAGTTTATACAGGGCTACCGGGGAGCTGTTTTTT
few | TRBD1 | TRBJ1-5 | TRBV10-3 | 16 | CAISETPGTGNQPQHF | TGTGCCATCAGTGAAACGCCTGGGACAGGGAATCAGCCCCAGCATTTT
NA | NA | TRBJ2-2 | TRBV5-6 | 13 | CASSLLDTGELFF | TGTGCCAGCAGCTTGCTTGACACCGGGGAGCTGTTTTTT
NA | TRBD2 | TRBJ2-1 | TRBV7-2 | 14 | CASSPTSGNYEQFF | TGTGCCAGCAGCCCGACTAGCGGGAACTATGAGCAGTTCTTC
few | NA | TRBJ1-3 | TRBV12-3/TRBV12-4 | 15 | CASIRGSHSGNTIYF | TGTGCCAGCATAAGGGGGAGCCACTCTGGAAACACCATATATTTT
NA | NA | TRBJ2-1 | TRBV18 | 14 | CASNNRVIYNEQFF | TGTGCCAGCAACAACAGGGTCATCTACAATGAGCAGTTCTTC
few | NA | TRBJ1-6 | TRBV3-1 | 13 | CASSAGIYSPLHF | TGTGCCAGCAGCGCAGGCATTTATTCACCCCTCCACTTT
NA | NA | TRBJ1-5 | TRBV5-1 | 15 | CASSLEGRRDQPQHF | TGCGCCAGCAGCTTGGAGGGAAGGAGGGATCAGCCCCAGCATTTT
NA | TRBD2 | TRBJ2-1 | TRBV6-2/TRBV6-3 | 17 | CASSYVDSGSGWGEQFF | TGTGCCAGCAGTTATGTTGATAGCGGGAGTGGCTGGGGTGAGCAGTTCTTC
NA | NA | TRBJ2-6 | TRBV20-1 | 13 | CSAAITGANVLTF | TGCAGTGCCGCCATAACCGGGGCCAACGTCCTGACTTTC
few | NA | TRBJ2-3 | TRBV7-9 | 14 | CASTWTPPTDTQYF | TGTGCCAGCACCTGGACACCACCCACAGATACGCAGTATTTT
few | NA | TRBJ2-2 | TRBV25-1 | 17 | CASSEWVGQGNTGELFF | TGTGCCAGCAGTGAATGGGTCGGGCAGGGAAACACCGGGGAGCTGTTTTTT
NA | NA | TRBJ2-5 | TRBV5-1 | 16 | CASVLGGRGGQETQYF | TGCGCCAGCGTTTTGGGGGGAAGAGGGGGCCAAGAGACCCAGTACTTC
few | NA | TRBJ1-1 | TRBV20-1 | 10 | CSASRGTAFF | TGCAGTGCTAGCCGGGGGACAGCTTTCTTT
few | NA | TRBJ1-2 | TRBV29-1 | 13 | CSATRAEILGYTF | TGCAGCGCCACCAGGGCGGAAATTTTGGGCTACACCTTC
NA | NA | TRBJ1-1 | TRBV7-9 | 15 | CASSRRGGANTEAFF | TGTGCCAGCAGCCGCCGGGGGGGGGCGAACACTGAAGCTTTCTTT
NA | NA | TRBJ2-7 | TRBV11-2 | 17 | CASSLVIYRGGWNEQYF | TGTGCCAGCAGCCTCGTTATATACAGGGGGGGTTGGAACGAGCAGTACTTC
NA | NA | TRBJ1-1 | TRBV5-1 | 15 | CASSMTVQRGTEAFF | TGCGCCAGCAGCATGACTGTACAAAGGGGGACTGAAGCTTTCTTT
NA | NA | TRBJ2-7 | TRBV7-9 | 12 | CASSLSPGEQYF | TGTGCCAGCAGCTTAAGCCCCGGAGAGCAGTACTTC
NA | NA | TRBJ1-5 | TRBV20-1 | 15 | CSARVDASGNQPQHF | TGCAGTGCTAGAGTGGACGCCTCAGGCAATCAGCCCCAGCATTTT
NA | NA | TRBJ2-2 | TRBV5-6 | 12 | CASSHPAGELFF | TGTGCCAGCAGCCACCCGGCCGGGGAGCTGTTTTTT
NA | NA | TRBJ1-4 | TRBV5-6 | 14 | CASSLEPGNEKLFF | TGTGCCAGCAGCTTGGAACCGGGTAATGAAAAACTGTTTTTT
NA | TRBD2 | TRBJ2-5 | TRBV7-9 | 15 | CASSRGTSGSETQYF | TGTGCCAGCAGCCGCGGGACTAGCGGGAGTGAGACCCAGTACTTC
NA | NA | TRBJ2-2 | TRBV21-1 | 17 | CASSPKIGDSNTGELFF | TGTGCCAGCAGCCCCAAGATAGGGGACAGTAACACCGGGGAGCTGTTTTTT
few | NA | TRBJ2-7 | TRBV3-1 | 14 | CASSHGTGTYEQYF | TGTGCCAGCAGCCATGGAACGGGGACCTACGAGCAGTACTTC
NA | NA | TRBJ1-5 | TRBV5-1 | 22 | CASSLTYKHGTPRPYSNQPQHF | TGCGCCAGCAGCTTAACGTATAAACACGGGACACCTCGACCCTATAGCAATCAGCCCCAGCATTTT
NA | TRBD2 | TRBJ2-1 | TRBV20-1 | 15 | CSAQLAGGSYNEQFF | TGCAGTGCACAACTAGCGGGAGGCTCCTACAATGAGCAGTTCTTC
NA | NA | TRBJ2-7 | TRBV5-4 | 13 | CASSLEPRYEQYF | TGTGCCAGCAGCTTGGAACCCCGCTACGAGCAGTACTTC